Listed below are T cell receptor beta chains from one sample, sequenced in a study of blood T cells in healthy people across ages. Via MiXCR, TCRdb re-called the 5' RACE reads, giving one row per CDR3 protein. The data contain about 620,000 distinct CDR3 sequences, approximately 52% of them singletons. What was sequenced was blood. The receptors here all came from a woman older than 75 in good health. Both conserved end residues are part of each CDR3. Fields, in order: clone size, D gene, J gene, V gene, CDR3 protein, CDR3 DNA. D genes are given only for firm matches. A clone size is listed for some rows: how often the clone was seen (once, few, many), or a class if it is expanded.

>.|TRBD1|TRBJ1-4|TRBV12-3/TRBV12-4
CASSRGGQGEEKLFF
TGTGCCAGCAGTCGCGGGGGACAGGGAGAAGAAAAACTGTTTTTT
>many|.|TRBJ1-1|TRBV5-1
CASSFSRDAEAFF
TGCGCCAGCAGCTTCAGCAGGGATGCTGAAGCTTTCTTT
>few|.|TRBJ2-2|TRBV25-1
CASTVNTGELFF
TGTGCCAGTACAGTGAACACCGGGGAGCTGTTTTTT
>many|.|TRBJ2-5|TRBV29-1
CSVLVGETQYF
TGCAGCGTTCTAGTAGGAGAGACCCAGTACTTC
>many|.|TRBJ2-3|TRBV27
CASSFWGTDTQYF
TGTGCCAGCAGTTTCTGGGGCACAGATACGCAGTATTTT
>.|TRBD1|TRBJ2-1|TRBV27
CASSSDRGRRETQFF
TGTGCCAGCAGTTCGGACAGGGGGCGCAGAGAGACCCAGTTCTTC
>many|.|TRBJ2-7|TRBV3-1
CASSPFNGAYEQYF
TGTGCCAGCAGCCCATTTAATGGGGCGTACGAGCAGTACTTC
>few|.|TRBJ2-7|TRBV25-1
CASTPNLGGRPSANEQYF
TGTGCCAGCACCCCGAACCTAGGGGGACGGCCTAGCGCCAACGAGCAGTACTTC
>few|.|TRBJ2-5|TRBV7-8
CASSGARGEETQYF
TGTGCCAGCAGCGGTGCCAGGGGAGAAGAGACCCAGTACTTC
>many|TRBD1|TRBJ1-5|TRBV20-1
CSAATGLSNQPQHF
TGCAGTGCTGCGACAGGGCTGAGCAATCAGCCCCAGCATTTT
>.|.|TRBJ2-5|TRBV7-3
CASSPGQTETQYF
TGTGCCAGCAGTCCCGGGCAAACGGAGACCCAGTACTTC
>.|.|TRBJ2-1|TRBV20-1
CSAFTGTVSYNEQFF
TGCAGTGCCTTTACCGGGACCGTCTCCTACAATGAGCAGTTCTTC
>.|TRBD2|TRBJ2-2|TRBV25-1
CANSAVGGGGYANTGELFF
TGTGCCAACAGTGCGGTTGGCGGGGGAGGATACGCGAACACCGGGGAGCTGTTTTTT
>.|.|TRBJ2-5|TRBV4-2
CASSQDYGGANKETQYF
TGTGCCAGCAGCCAAGACTACGGCGGGGCAAATAAAGAGACCCAGTACTTC
>.|TRBD2|TRBJ2-1|TRBV4-2
CASSQDVGQLAGLNEQFF
TGTGCCAGCAGCCAAGATGTGGGCCAACTAGCGGGACTCAATGAGCAGTTCTTC
>many|.|TRBJ2-5|TRBV18
CASSPPSRAGETQYF
TGTGCCAGCTCACCACCTTCCAGGGCCGGAGAGACCCAGTACTTC
>.|.|TRBJ1-1|TRBV5-1
CASSMRALGSLGGNTEAFF
TGCGCCAGCAGCATGCGGGCCCTAGGGTCCCTTGGCGGGAACACTGAAGCTTTCTTT
>many|.|TRBJ2-7|TRBV10-3
CAISGQGVDEQYF
TGTGCCATCAGTGGCCAGGGCGTCGACGAGCAGTACTTC
>few|.|TRBJ2-5|TRBV2
CASSEVEETQYF
TGTGCCAGCAGTGAAGTCGAGGAGACCCAGTACTTC
>once|.|TRBJ1-6|TRBV19
CAGSDSGGSPPHF
TGTGCCGGTAGCGACTCTGGCGGTTCACCCCCCCACTTT
>many|TRBD1|TRBJ1-5|TRBV3-1
CASSLAPQGTQPQHF
TGTGCCAGCAGCCTCGCCCCACAGGGGACCCAGCCCCAGCATTTT
>.|TRBD1|TRBJ2-2|TRBV10-3
CAITRGTENTGELFF
TGTGCCATCACCCGAGGGACAGAGAACACCGGGGAGCTGTTTTTT
>.|TRBD1|TRBJ1-3|TRBV29-1
CSVEQGAGNAIYF
TGCAGCGTCGAACAGGGGGCGGGAAACGCCATATATTTT
>.|.|TRBJ1-1|TRBV28
CASSSRTNVKTEAFF
TGTGCCAGCAGTTCCCGGACAAACGTTAAGACTGAAGCTTTCTTT
>.|.|TRBJ1-5|TRBV15
CATSRESEQPQHF
TGTGCCACCAGCAGAGAGTCGGAGCAGCCCCAGCATTTT
>few|.|TRBJ1-1|TRBV7-2
CASSLSLRGDTEAFF
TGTGCCAGCAGCTTATCTTTACGGGGTGACACTGAAGCTTTCTTT
>.|.|TRBJ2-1|TRBV20-1
CSARDDEARNYNERFF
TGCAGTGCTAGAGATGACGAGGCTAGGAACTACAATGAGCGGTTCTTC
>.|TRBD1|TRBJ2-3|TRBV13
CASSFSDRLTDTQYF
TGTGCCAGCAGCTTTTCGGACAGGCTAACAGATACGCAGTATTTT
>.|.|TRBJ2-5|TRBV5-6
CASSSYGLAEAHHFGEQYF
TGTGCCAGCAGCTCCTACGGACTTGCGGAGGCCCATCACTTTGGAGAGCAGTACTTC
>.|.|TRBJ1-5|TRBV28
CASTGWGGDQPQHF
TGTGCCAGCACCGGGTGGGGGGGGGATCAGCCCCAGCATTTT
>.|TRBD1|TRBJ2-4|TRBV4-3
CASSQESYVGGEDIQYF
TGCGCCAGCAGCCAAGAGAGTTATGTAGGGGGCGAGGACATTCAGTACTTC
>many|.|TRBJ2-5|TRBV28
CASSPTVQTQYF
TGTGCCAGCAGCCCTACGGTCCAGACCCAGTACTTC
>.|.|TRBJ2-1|TRBV19
CASSKDRSVTYNEQFF
TGTGCCAGTAGTAAAGACAGGTCCGTTACCTACAATGAGCAGTTCTTC
>.|.|TRBJ2-1|TRBV27
CASSWAKGGEQFF
TGTGCCAGCAGTTGGGCGAAGGGTGGTGAGCAGTTCTTC
>.|.|TRBJ2-7|TRBV5-1
CASSPYPGDEQYF
TGCGCCAGCAGCCCCTATCCGGGTGACGAGCAGTACTTC
>few|.|TRBJ2-1|TRBV11-2
CASSPRTDNEQFF
TGTGCCAGCAGCCCCCGCACGGACAATGAGCAGTTCTTC
>.|TRBD2|TRBJ2-3|TRBV30
CAWGRGGQDTQYF
TGTGCCTGGGGGCGGGGGGGCCAAGATACGCAGTATTTT
>.|.|TRBJ2-3|TRBV15
CATSKQGFSTDTQYF
TGTGCCACCAGCAAACAGGGCTTTAGCACAGATACGCAGTATTTT
>.|.|TRBJ1-6|TRBV27
CASRNSHGSYNSPLHF
TGTGCCAGCCGGAACTCCCACGGTTCCTATAATTCACCCCTCCACTTT
>.|.|TRBJ2-7|TRBV20-1
CSARYLGTSSSYEQYF
TGCAGTGCTAGGTACCTCGGGACGTCTAGCTCCTACGAGCAGTACTTC
>.|.|TRBJ2-7|TRBV28
CASTPYNTGSKQYF
TGTGCCAGCACCCCGTATAACACAGGGTCCAAGCAGTACTTC
>.|.|TRBJ2-7|TRBV21-1
CASNPQGKGHEQYF
TGTGCCAGCAACCCACAGGGTAAGGGACACGAGCAGTACTTC
>.|.|TRBJ2-7|TRBV20-1
CSARELVRTYNEQYF
TGCAGTGCTAGGGAACTAGTCCGAACCTACAATGAGCAGTACTTC
>many|.|TRBJ2-5|TRBV20-1
CSANQETQYF
TGCAGTGCCAACCAAGAGACCCAGTACTTC
>few|.|TRBJ1-1|TRBV20-1
CSAREKTEAFF
TGCAGTGCTAGAGAGAAAACTGAAGCTTTCTTT